Listed below are T cell receptor beta chains from one sample, sequenced in a study of response to subunit inactivated influenza vaccine. In TCRdb, the RT-PCR reads were re-called with MiXCR into one record per CDR3 protein. This sample has 500,000 to 600,000 distinct CDR3 sequences, with less than 8% found just once. The sample consisted of PBMCs from blood, taken less than 30 months after vaccination. The source of these receptors is a man in his fifties or sixties who received an inactivated influenza vaccine. The CDR3 runs from the conserved cysteine through the conserved F or W. Fields, in order: clone size, V gene, J gene, D gene, CDR3 protein, CDR3 DNA. The D gene is left open where the match is weak. Rows give clone size only sometimes, using once, few, many, or a class for an expanded clone.

clone size: .; V gene: TRBV15; J gene: TRBJ1-3; D gene: .; CDR3 protein: CATSARGPGNTIYF; CDR3 DNA: TGTGCCACCAGTGCGCGGGGCCCTGGAAACACCATATATTTT
clone size: .; V gene: TRBV28; J gene: TRBJ2-3; D gene: TRBD2; CDR3 protein: CASSLTSGGSRGTQYF; CDR3 DNA: TGTGCCAGCAGTCTGACTAGCGGGGGCTCCAGGGGTACGCAGTATTTT
clone size: few; V gene: TRBV20-1; J gene: TRBJ2-3; D gene: TRBD2; CDR3 protein: CSASGGADTQYF; CDR3 DNA: TGCAGTGCTAGCGGGGGGGCAGATACGCAGTATTTT
clone size: .; V gene: TRBV4-2; J gene: TRBJ1-5; D gene: .; CDR3 protein: CASSQEAGSVNQPQHF; CDR3 DNA: TGTGCCAGCAGCCAAGAGGCCGGGAGCGTCAATCAGCCCCAGCATTTT
clone size: .; V gene: TRBV4-1; J gene: TRBJ1-1; D gene: .; CDR3 protein: CASSQDHRPGEAFF; CDR3 DNA: TGCGCCAGCAGCCAAGATCACAGACCCGGGGAGGCTTTCTTT
clone size: many; V gene: TRBV7-9; J gene: TRBJ2-1; D gene: .; CDR3 protein: CASSLDLEQFF; CDR3 DNA: TGTGCCAGCAGCTTAGATCTTGAGCAGTTCTTC
clone size: many; V gene: TRBV15; J gene: TRBJ2-1; D gene: .; CDR3 protein: CATPIQGRSSYNEQFF; CDR3 DNA: TGTGCCACCCCCATCCAGGGCCGGAGCTCCTACAATGAGCAGTTCTTC
clone size: few; V gene: TRBV21-1; J gene: TRBJ2-5; D gene: .; CDR3 protein: CASSKGAAYETQYF; CDR3 DNA: TGTGCCAGCAGCAAAGGGGCAGCGTACGAGACCCAGTACTTC
clone size: many; V gene: TRBV5-1; J gene: TRBJ1-3; D gene: .; CDR3 protein: CASSAETVSGNTIYF; CDR3 DNA: TGCGCCAGCAGCGCGGAGACGGTCTCTGGAAACACCATATATTTT
clone size: .; V gene: TRBV20-1; J gene: TRBJ2-1; D gene: TRBD2; CDR3 protein: CSASLAGGPYNEQFF; CDR3 DNA: TGCAGTGCTAGTCTAGCGGGGGGACCCTACAATGAGCAGTTCTTC
clone size: many; V gene: TRBV5-1; J gene: TRBJ2-7; D gene: .; CDR3 protein: CASKPRGESYEQYF; CDR3 DNA: TGCGCCAGCAAACCGCGCGGTGAAAGCTACGAGCAGTACTTC